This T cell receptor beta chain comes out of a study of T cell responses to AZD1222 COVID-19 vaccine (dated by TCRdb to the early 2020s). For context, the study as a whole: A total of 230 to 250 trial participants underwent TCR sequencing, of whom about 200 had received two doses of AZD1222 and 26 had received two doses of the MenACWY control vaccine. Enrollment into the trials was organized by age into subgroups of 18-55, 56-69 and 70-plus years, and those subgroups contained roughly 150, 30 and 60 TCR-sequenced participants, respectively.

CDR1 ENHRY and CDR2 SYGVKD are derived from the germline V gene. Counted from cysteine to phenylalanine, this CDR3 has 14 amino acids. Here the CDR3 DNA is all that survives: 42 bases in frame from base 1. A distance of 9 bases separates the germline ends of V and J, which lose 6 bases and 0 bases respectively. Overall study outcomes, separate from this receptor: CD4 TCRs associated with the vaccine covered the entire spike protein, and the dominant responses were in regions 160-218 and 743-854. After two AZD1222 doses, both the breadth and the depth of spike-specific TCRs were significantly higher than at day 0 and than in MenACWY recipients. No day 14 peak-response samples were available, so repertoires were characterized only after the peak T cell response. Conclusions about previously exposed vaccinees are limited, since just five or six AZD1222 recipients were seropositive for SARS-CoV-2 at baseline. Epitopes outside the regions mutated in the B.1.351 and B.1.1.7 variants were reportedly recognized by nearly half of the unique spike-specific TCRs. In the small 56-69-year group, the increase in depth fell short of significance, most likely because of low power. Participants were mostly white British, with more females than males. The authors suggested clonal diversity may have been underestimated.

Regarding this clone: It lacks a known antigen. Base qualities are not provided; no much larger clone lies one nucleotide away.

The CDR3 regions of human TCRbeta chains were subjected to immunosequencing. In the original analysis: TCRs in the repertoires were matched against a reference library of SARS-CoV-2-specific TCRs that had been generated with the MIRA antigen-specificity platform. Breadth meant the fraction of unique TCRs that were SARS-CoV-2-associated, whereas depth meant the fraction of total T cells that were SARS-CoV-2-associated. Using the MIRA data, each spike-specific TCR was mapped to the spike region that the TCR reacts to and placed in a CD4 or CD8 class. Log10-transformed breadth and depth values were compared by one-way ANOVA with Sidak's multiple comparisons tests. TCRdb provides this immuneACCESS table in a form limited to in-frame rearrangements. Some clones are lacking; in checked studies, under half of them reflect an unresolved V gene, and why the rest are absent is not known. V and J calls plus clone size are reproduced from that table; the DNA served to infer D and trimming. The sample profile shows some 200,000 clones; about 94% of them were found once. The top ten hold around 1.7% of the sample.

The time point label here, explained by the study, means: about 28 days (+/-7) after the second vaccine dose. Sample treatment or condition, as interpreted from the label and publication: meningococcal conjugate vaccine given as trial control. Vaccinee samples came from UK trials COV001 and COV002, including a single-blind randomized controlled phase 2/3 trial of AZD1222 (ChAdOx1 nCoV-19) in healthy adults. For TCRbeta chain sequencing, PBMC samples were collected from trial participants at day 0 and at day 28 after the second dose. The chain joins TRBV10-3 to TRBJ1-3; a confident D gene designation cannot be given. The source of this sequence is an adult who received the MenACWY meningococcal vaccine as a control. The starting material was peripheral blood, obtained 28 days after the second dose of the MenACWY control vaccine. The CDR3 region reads CAIRDTYSGNTIYF. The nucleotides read TGTGCCATCAGAGACACCTACTCTGGAAACACCATATATTTT.